These T cell receptor beta chains were read from a single sample in a study of blood T cell repertoires in COVID-19. Assay: immunoSEQ multiplex PCR; the TCRdb copy retains only in-frame clones and omits some. Among roughly 270,000 clones listed, approximately 82% were seen once. Sequenced input: PBMCs or T cells enriched from blood (not recorded which). The receptors stem from a man aged 40-49 years who had been exposed to COVID-19. Both conserved end residues are part of each CDR3. A D gene is named only where the DNA matches it firmly. The listing skips clone size in some rows; elsewhere it reads once, few, many or a size class.

V: TRBV5-1
J: TRBJ1-3
D: -
size: -
CDR3: CASRDGGGNTIYF
DNA: TGCGCCAGCAGAGATGGTGGCGGAAACACCATATATTTT

V: TRBV9
J: TRBJ2-7
D: TRBD1
size: -
CDR3: CASSVEGQGKYEQYF
DNA: TGTGCCAGCAGCGTAGAGGGACAGGGGAAGTACGAGCAGTACTTC

V: TRBV7-3
J: TRBJ2-1
D: -
size: -
CDR3: CASSTNSANEQFF
DNA: TGTGCCAGCAGCACTAATAGTGCCAATGAGCAGTTCTTC

V: TRBV29-1
J: TRBJ1-2
D: TRBD1
size: -
CDR3: CSVGTGDTYGYTF
DNA: TGCAGCGTGGGGACAGGGGATACCTATGGCTACACCTTC

V: TRBV30
J: TRBJ2-7
D: -
size: once
CDR3: CAWTGGTYEQYF
DNA: TGTGCCTGGACAGGGGGGACCTACGAGCAGTACTTC

V: TRBV7-9
J: TRBJ1-2
D: -
size: -
CDR3: CASSHDGGASGYTF
DNA: TGTGCCAGCAGCCACGACGGGGGGGCGTCTGGCTACACCTTC

V: TRBV3-1/TRBV3-2
J: TRBJ1-6
D: -
size: -
CDR3: CASSQGWGRGGSYNSPLHF
DNA: TGTGCCAGCAGCCAAGGTTGGGGCAGGGGTGGCTCCTATAATTCACCCCTCCACTTT

V: TRBV6-5
J: TRBJ2-2
D: TRBD2
size: -
CDR3: CASYRTSGRTGELFF
DNA: TGTGCCAGCTACCGGACTAGCGGGAGAACCGGGGAGCTGTTTTTT

V: TRBV11-3
J: TRBJ1-1
D: -
size: -
CDR3: CASSYRMNTEAFF
DNA: TGTGCCAGCAGCTATAGAATGAACACTGAAGCTTTCTTT

V: TRBV15
J: TRBJ1-2
D: TRBD1
size: -
CDR3: CATSRRTGRGYGYTF
DNA: TGTGCCACCAGCAGAAGGACAGGGCGAGGCTATGGCTACACCTTC

V: TRBV6-5
J: TRBJ2-2
D: -
size: -
CDR3: CASSYGIVYTGELFF
DNA: TGTGCCAGCAGTTACGGCATTGTGTACACCGGGGAGCTGTTTTTT

V: TRBV12-1
J: TRBJ2-3
D: -
size: -
CDR3: CASSFEWREDDDHTDTQYF
DNA: TGTGCCAGCAGCTTTGAATGGCGGGAGGACGACGACCACACAGATACGCAGTATTTT

V: TRBV19
J: TRBJ2-7
D: -
size: -
CDR3: CASSISVNVDEQYF
DNA: TGTGCCAGTAGTATCTCAGTAAACGTCGACGAGCAGTACTTC

V: TRBV10-3
J: TRBJ2-7
D: TRBD2
size: -
CDR3: CAISETSGNYEQYF
DNA: TGTGCCATCAGTGAGACTAGCGGGAACTACGAGCAGTACTTC

V: TRBV6-6
J: TRBJ2-7
D: TRBD1
size: few
CDR3: CASRDPGQGTYEQYF
DNA: TGTGCCAGCAGAGACCCGGGACAGGGAACCTACGAGCAGTACTTC

V: TRBV7-6
J: TRBJ2-1
D: -
size: -
CDR3: CASSLLAYEQFF
DNA: TGTGCCAGCAGCTTATTAGCATACGAGCAGTTCTTC

V: TRBV4-2
J: TRBJ2-7
D: TRBD2
size: -
CDR3: CASSLGLAGVPEQYF
DNA: TGTGCCAGCAGCCTTGGACTAGCGGGAGTACCCGAGCAGTACTTC

V: TRBV5-6
J: TRBJ1-1
D: -
size: -
CDR3: CASSFGITNEAFF
DNA: TGTGCCAGCAGCTTCGGTATCACGAATGAAGCTTTCTTT

V: TRBV27
J: TRBJ2-3
D: -
size: -
CDR3: CASSFSRSTDTQYF
DNA: TGTGCCAGCAGTTTTTCCAGAAGCACAGATACGCAGTATTTT

V: TRBV7-9
J: TRBJ1-2
D: -
size: few
CDR3: CASTNHGREGGYTF
DNA: TGTGCCAGCACCAATCACGGCAGGGAAGGTGGCTACACCTTC

V: TRBV12-3/TRBV12-4
J: TRBJ1-1
D: -
size: -
CDR3: CASSFGGEAFF
DNA: TGTGCCAGCAGTTTCGGGGGAGAAGCTTTCTTT

V: TRBV10-3
J: TRBJ2-1
D: TRBD2
size: -
CDR3: CAISESPASGRANEQFF
DNA: TGTGCCATCAGTGAGTCACCGGCTAGCGGGAGGGCCAATGAGCAGTTCTTC

V: TRBV19
J: TRBJ2-3
D: TRBD2
size: -
CDR3: CASSIPSGMADTQYF
DNA: TGTGCCAGTAGTATCCCTAGCGGGATGGCAGATACGCAGTATTTT

V: TRBV13
J: TRBJ2-3
D: -
size: -
CDR3: CASSLSGTTDTQYF
DNA: TGTGCCAGCAGCTTAAGCGGAACCACAGATACGCAGTATTTT

V: TRBV11-2
J: TRBJ1-5
D: TRBD1
size: -
CDR3: CASSPRTGTQPQHF
DNA: TGTGCCAGCAGCCCAAGGACAGGGACCCAGCCCCAGCATTTT

V: TRBV9
J: TRBJ2-6
D: -
size: -
CDR3: CASSVRGSGANVLTF
DNA: TGTGCCAGCAGCGTACGAGGGTCCGGGGCCAACGTCCTGACTTTC

V: TRBV7-9
J: TRBJ2-1
D: -
size: -
CDR3: CASSLGTVNNEQFF
DNA: TGTGCCAGCAGCTTAGGGACAGTAAACAATGAGCAGTTCTTC

V: TRBV27
J: TRBJ2-1
D: TRBD2
size: -
CDR3: CASSSLAGPLGEQFF
DNA: TGTGCCAGCAGTTCACTAGCGGGACCCCTCGGTGAGCAGTTCTTC

V: TRBV4-1
J: TRBJ2-1
D: -
size: -
CDR3: CASRSIGGRRNEQFF
DNA: TGCGCCAGCAGGTCGATTGGGGGGAGGAGGAATGAGCAGTTCTTC

V: TRBV18
J: TRBJ2-7
D: -
size: -
CDR3: CASSPGGDEQYF
DNA: TGTGCCAGCTCACCCGGCGGGGACGAGCAGTACTTC

V: TRBV11-3
J: TRBJ2-3
D: -
size: many
CDR3: CASSLVALDTQYF
DNA: TGTGCCAGCAGCTTAGTTGCGTTGGATACGCAGTATTTT

V: TRBV18
J: TRBJ2-2
D: -
size: -
CDR3: CASSPLTPNTGELFF
DNA: TGTGCCAGCTCACCATTGACACCGAACACCGGGGAGCTGTTTTTT

V: TRBV5-1
J: TRBJ2-7
D: -
size: -
CDR3: CASSRTGSYEQYF
DNA: TGCGCCAGCAGCCGCACGGGATCCTACGAGCAGTACTTC

V: TRBV5-1
J: TRBJ2-3
D: TRBD2
size: few
CDR3: CASSLSGTSTDTQYF
DNA: TGCGCCAGCAGCCTTAGCGGGACTAGCACAGATACGCAGTATTTT

V: TRBV10-3
J: TRBJ1-1
D: -
size: -
CDR3: CAISVGGGTEAFF
DNA: TGTGCCATCAGTGTAGGGGGGGGTACTGAAGCTTTCTTT

V: TRBV6-6
J: TRBJ1-2
D: -
size: -
CDR3: CASSPGGNYGYTF
DNA: TGTGCCAGCAGTCCCGGGGGGAACTATGGCTACACCTTC

V: TRBV18
J: TRBJ1-2
D: TRBD1
size: -
CDR3: CASSLGLGTVRYGYTF
DNA: TGTGCCAGCTCACTAGGTCTAGGGACAGTGAGATATGGCTACACCTTC

V: TRBV2
J: TRBJ2-5
D: TRBD2
size: -
CDR3: CASGLSGTLETQYF
DNA: TGTGCCAGCGGTCTTAGCGGGACGCTAGAGACCCAGTACTTC

V: TRBV5-1
J: TRBJ2-1
D: TRBD1
size: -
CDR3: CASSQNLGQVVNEQFF
DNA: TGCGCCAGCAGCCAAAATCTGGGACAGGTCGTCAATGAGCAGTTCTTC

V: TRBV3-1/TRBV3-2
J: TRBJ1-4
D: TRBD1
size: once
CDR3: CASRRDRGNEKLFF
DNA: TGTGCCAGCAGACGGGACAGGGGTAATGAAAAACTGTTTTTT

V: TRBV10-3
J: TRBJ2-2
D: -
size: few
CDR3: CAISESPSGVTGELFF
DNA: TGTGCCATCAGTGAGTCACCCAGCGGCGTCACCGGGGAGCTGTTTTTT

V: TRBV12-3/TRBV12-4
J: TRBJ2-1
D: TRBD2
size: once
CDR3: CASRKTSGRLF
DNA: TGTGCCAGCCGGAAGACTAGCGGCAGACTCTTC

V: TRBV7-3
J: TRBJ2-2
D: TRBD2
size: many
CDR3: CASSFSAGGSGPTGELFF
DNA: TGTGCCAGCAGCTTCTCTGCGGGGGGCTCGGGGCCCACCGGGGAGCTGTTTTTT